These 27 T cell receptor beta chains originate from one sample sequenced in a study of shared clonotypes between healthy human individuals. Positive CCR7 selection of CD45RO-negative cells yielded the naive CD8 cells, and terminally differentiated effector memory CD45RA+ cells were excluded. This table comes from immunoSEQ multiplex PCR, and its TCRdb copy is limited to in-frame clones, with some not included. Among about 2,200,000 clones, about 92% were seen once, and the ten largest hold under 2%. The material sequenced was naive CD8+ T cells from PBMCs. The receptors originated from a man aged 18-30 years in good health. Some clones in this sample may be carry-over from other donors' samples.

The chain joins TRBV5-4 to TRBJ2-7, with TRBD1 matching 8 bases. This CDR3 comprises 14 residues. CDR1 is SGHNT and CDR2 is YYREEE in the germline V gene (reference sequence). V dropped 3 bases and J dropped 2; count of bases not matched to a gene: 4. The CDR3 sequence: CASSSDRGTYEQYF. CDR3 in DNA: TGTGCCAGCAGCTCAGACAGGGGAACCTACGAGCAGTACTTC.

This clone was counted once. The chain links TRBV14 to TRBJ1-2, with D perhaps TRBD1 (6 bases). This CDR3 has 15 amino acids. Trimming stripped 1 base from V and 4 bases from J, with 13 bases between. Germline loops: CDR1 SGHDN, CDR2 FVKESK. CDR3 nucleotide sequence: TGTGCCAGCAGCCAAGTTGCGGGGGGCGGCTATGGCTACACCTTC. It translates to CASSQVAGGGYGYTF. Full variable domain (missing parts from reference TRBV14 and TRBJ1-2): EAGVTQFPSHSVIEKGQTVTLRCDPISGHDNLYWYRRVMGKEIKFLLHFVKESKQDESGMPNNRFLAERTGGTYSTLKVQPAELEDSGVYFCASSQVAGGGYGYTFGSGTRLTVV.

The J gene is TRBJ2-2, the V gene TRBV11-3; possibly TRBD2 for D (6 bases). Germline assignment: CDR1 SGHNT and CDR2 YENEEA. The CDR3 has 15 residues. Trimming stripped 6 bases from V and 4 bases from J, with 15 bases between. CDR3 residues: CASSGRDPGTGELFF. CDR3 DNA: TGTGCCAGCAGTGGGCGGGACCCAGGCACCGGGGAGCTGTTTTTT.

V usage is TRBV19 and J usage is TRBJ2-4; 11 bases align to TRBD2. Trimming took 5 bases from V and 5 from J; bases not matched to a gene: 11. Germline CDR1 LNHDA, CDR2 SQIVND (reference sequence). This CDR3 comprises 17 residues. The CDR3 DNA reads TGTGCCAGTAGTGAGGGACTAGCGGAGAATAAAGAAAACATTCAGTACTTC. Translating it yields CASSEGLAENKENIQYF.

The chain carries TRBV23-1 and TRBJ1-5; TRBD1 might be the D (5 bases). TRBV23-1 is an ORF, with its function uncertain. The ends were cut back, 5 bases at V and 6 bases at J, with 14 bases in the middle. The CDR3 covers 14 residues. The CDR3: CASSSFRGGQPQHF. The CDR3 nucleotides read TGCGCCAGCAGTTCCTTTAGGGGTGGTCAGCCCCAGCATTTT.

The gene calls are TRBV9 and TRBJ1-2; no clear D. The germline gives CDR1 SGDLS, CDR2 YYNGEE. Trimming took off 4 bases at V and 4 bases at J, with 17 bases between the two ends. There are 15 residues in the CDR3. The CDR3 DNA is TGTGCCAGCAGCTACGATGAGGGAGTGAGCTATGGCTACACCTTC. Its protein is CASSYDEGVSYGYTF.

J is TRBJ2-1 and V is TRBV2; D could derive from TRBD1 or TRBD2 (6 bases each). The length of the CDR3 is 17 residues. The V end was cut by 3 bases, the J end by 10 bases, with 25 bases between. Germline loops: CDR1 SNHLY, CDR2 FYNNEI. CDR3 coding DNA: TGTGCCAGCAGTGATAGGGTGGAGGACCGTTGGGGGGCCGAGCAGTTCTTC. It translates to CASSDRVEDRWGAEQFF. Full variable domain (rest looked up from reference TRBV2 and TRBJ2-1): EPEVTQTPSHQVTQMGQEVILRCVPISNHLYFYWYRQILGQKVEFLVSFYNNEISEKSEIFDDQFSVERPDGSNFTLKIRSTKLEDSAMYFCASSDRVEDRWGAEQFFGPGTRLTVL.

The J gene is TRBJ1-2, the V gene TRBV27, with 9 bases fitting TRBD1. Per germline, CDR1 MNHEY and CDR2 SMNVEV (reference sequence). After removal of 1 base from V and 7 bases from J, the junction contained 4 bases not matched to a gene. This CDR3 comprises 14 residues. CDR3 DNA sequence: TGTGCCAGCAGTTTATACAGGGGGCTTTCTGGCTACACCTTC. Its protein is CASSLYRGLSGYTF.

The J gene is TRBJ2-1, the V gene TRBV2; 8 nucleotides line up with TRBD2. Germline lookup yields CDR1 SNHLY and CDR2 FYNNEI. The CDR3 is 13 amino acids. V shed 9 bases, J shed 4 bases, and the junction held 5 bases outside the gene matches. In DNA form, the CDR3 reads TGTGCCAGGACTAGCGAAAAGTACAATGAGCAGTTCTTC. Translation: CARTSEKYNEQFF.

CDR3 region: CASSARAGGISNEQFF. In nucleotides, the CDR3 is TGTGCCAGCAGCGCCCGGGCGGGAGGTATCAGCAATGAGCAGTTCTTC. The gene calls are TRBV9 and TRBJ2-1, with TRBD2 matching over 8 bases. CDR1 is SGDLS, CDR2 YYNGEE, per germline. The junction had 11 bases not matched to a gene; V was cut back by 3 bases and J by 6 bases. The CDR3 spans 16 residues.

The gene calls are TRBV7-6 and TRBJ2-3; D possibly corresponds to TRBD2 (6 bases). The ends were cut back, 4 bases at V and 2 bases at J, with 16 bases in the middle. This CDR3 comprises 16 residues. Germline-derived CDR1 and CDR2 are SGHVS and FNYEAQ. The CDR3 sequence is CASSSRVGGSTDTQYF. CDR3 sequence (DNA): TGTGCCAGCAGCTCCCGTGTCGGGGGATCCACAGATACGCAGTATTTT.

The J gene is TRBJ2-5, the V gene TRBV7-9; D not certain. The CDR3 spans 15 residues. Trimming cost V 8 bases and J 7 bases, with 23 bases left between them. Germline V gene sequence: CDR1 SEHNR, CDR2 FQNEAQ (reference sequence). Here the CDR3 DNA reads TGTGCCAGCGGGCTTACGAGGAACGAGCTCGGGACCCAGTACTTC. The encoded protein is CASGLTRNELGTQYF.

The rearrangement joins TRBV4-3 to TRBJ2-5; 12 nucleotides match TRBD2. V gave up 1 base and J gave up 1 base; unmatched junction bases: 1. Looked up from germline, CDR1 is LGHNA and CDR2 is YSLEER. The CDR3 loop spans 16 amino acids. The chain's CDR3 is CASSQALAGGQETQYF. In DNA, the CDR3 is TGCGCCAGCAGCCAAGCACTAGCGGGGGGCCAAGAGACCCAGTACTTC.

The chain couples TRBV14 to TRBJ2-7; D is possibly TRBD1 (6 bases). The CDR3 sequence is 16 residues long. Trimming cost V 5 bases and J 4 bases, with 21 bases left between them. Germline loops: CDR1 SGHDN, CDR2 FVKESK. The CDR3 sequence is CASSVGSRGGGYEQYF. Written as DNA, the CDR3 is TGTGCCAGCAGCGTAGGAAGCAGGGGCGGAGGATACGAGCAGTACTTC.

On this clone: Distinct nucleotide sequences in the sample also encode this CDR3. This chain connects TRBV19 to TRBJ2-3; D is ambiguous. CDR3 length: 13 amino acids. The V gene lost 1 base and the J gene lost 1 base, with 3 bases spanning the gap. Looked up from germline, CDR1 is LNHDA and CDR2 is SQIVND (reference sequence). CDR3 DNA sequence: TGTGCCAGTAGTATAGGGGGCACAGATACGCAGTATTTT. It is translated as CASSIGGTDTQYF.

The V gene is TRBV5-6, the J gene TRBJ1-2, with a weak D call TRBD1 (5 bases). This CDR3 comprises 15 residues. Trimming took 4 bases from V and 5 from J, leaving 18 bases between them. From germline, CDR1 is SGHDT and CDR2 YYEEEE. CDR3 amino acids: CASSPPGRLWYGYTF. The CDR3 DNA is TGTGCCAGCAGCCCGCCGGGACGCCTCTGGTATGGCTACACCTTC.

The chain is built from TRBV4-2 and TRBJ2-5; D might be TRBD1 (6 bases). CDR3 length: 15 amino acids. The V end lost 1 base, the J end lost 5 bases, and 14 bases lay between the germline ends. Per germline, CDR1 LGHNA and CDR2 YNFKEQ. This chain's CDR3 is CASSQVALGAETQYF. DNA of the CDR3: TGTGCCAGCAGCCAAGTCGCTCTGGGGGCTGAGACCCAGTACTTC.

The rearrangement links TRBV19 to TRBJ1-5; D remains ambiguous. Trimming shortened V by 5 bases and J by 2 bases, and 7 bases separated the two germline ends. From germline, CDR1 is LNHDA and CDR2 SQIVND (reference sequence). This CDR3 contains 13 residues. The CDR3 spells CASSGSGNQPQHF. CDR3 in DNA: TGTGCCAGTAGTGGGAGTGGCAATCAGCCCCAGCATTTT.

Note on this clone: Other DNA sequences in this specimen translate into the identical CDR3. The chain employs TRBV28 and TRBJ2-2; unclear D gene. Deletions cut 4 bases from V and 1 base from J, with 7 bases between. The CDR3 extends over 14 amino acids. The V gene's germline CDR1 is MDHEN and CDR2 SYDVKM. DNA for the CDR3: TGTGCCAGCAGTTATGATGGGAACACCGGGGAGCTGTTTTTT. Its translation is CASSYDGNTGELFF.

V is TRBV2 and J is TRBJ2-5; possibly TRBD1 or TRBD2 for D (5 bases each). The end of the DNA fits TRBJ2-7 better, so the J call may be wrong. This CDR3 is 14 amino acids long. Germline V gives CDR1 SNHLY, CDR2 FYNNEI. CDR3 loop: CASSDPGTGYEQYF. DNA of the CDR3: TGTGCCAGCAGTGACCCGGGGACGGGCTACGAGCAGTACTTC.

Comment on this clone: Other DNA sequences within the sample encode an identical CDR3. CDR3 loop: CASSPRTGHYGYTF. As DNA, the CDR3 is TGTGCCAGCAGTCCTCGGACAGGGCACTATGGCTACACCTTC. This chain uses TRBV6-5 with TRBJ1-2; TRBD1 matches 8 bases. The CDR3 runs to 14 residues. Germline assignment: CDR1 MNHEY and CDR2 SVGAGI. V shed 5 bases and J 3 bases; nucleotides not matched to a gene: 5.

The rearrangement links TRBV27 to TRBJ2-3, with 7 bases aligning to TRBD1. CDR3 length: 16 residues. Germline values: CDR1 MNHEY, CDR2 SMNVEV (reference sequence). After removal of 3 bases from V and 3 bases from J, the junction contained 9 bases not matched to a gene. CDR3 sequence: CASSFSQGDQTDTQYF. The CDR3, as DNA: TGTGCCAGCAGTTTTTCCCAGGGGGACCAAACAGATACGCAGTATTTT.

This chain links TRBV4-1 with TRBJ1-1, with a tentative D call TRBD1 (5 bases). The CDR3 is made up of 14 amino acids. V was cut by 2 bases and J by 1 base, with 8 bases left in between. Germline lookup yields CDR1 MGHRA and CDR2 YSYEKL. The CDR3 spells CASSQLTANTEAFF. CDR3 nucleotide sequence: TGCGCCAGCAGCCAACTGACAGCGAACACTGAAGCTTTCTTT.

The rearrangement uses TRBV28 and TRBJ1-2; possible D gene TRBD1, 6 bases. This CDR3 is 15 amino acids long. With 4 bases removed from V and 7 bases from J, the gap between germline ends came to 19 bases. The V gene's germline CDR1 is MDHEN and CDR2 SYDVKM. The CDR3 loop is CASSSSYAGAGGYTF. CDR3 nucleotide sequence: TGTGCCAGCAGTTCATCCTACGCAGGGGCGGGTGGCTACACCTTC.

This clone was counted only a few times. J is TRBJ1-1 and V is TRBV29-1, with a tentative D call TRBD1 (5 bases). The CDR3 is 12 amino acids. Between the trimmed V and J ends, which lost 2 bases and 12 bases, there was a span of 16 bases. Per germline, CDR1 SQVTM and CDR2 ANQGSEA. CDR3 loop: CSVESLGELTFF. The CDR3 DNA reads TGCAGCGTTGAATCTTTAGGGGAATTAACTTTCTTT.

The gene calls are TRBV6-1 and TRBJ1-1; D gene unclear. Trimming pared 5 bases from V and 4 bases from J, leaving 14 bases between. The CDR3 spans 14 residues. CDR1 is MNHNS, CDR2 SASEGT, per germline. CDR3 protein: CASSPQTGGTEAFF. CDR3 bases: TGTGCCAGCAGTCCCCAGACTGGAGGCACTGAAGCTTTCTTT.

V gene TRBV9 combines with J gene TRBJ1-1; D remains ambiguous. Germline-derived CDR1 and CDR2 are SGDLS and YYNGEE. The ends were cut back, 3 bases at V and 7 bases at J, with 22 bases in the middle. CDR3 length: 16 residues. The DNA of the CDR3 is TGTGCCAGCAGCGGCCCTCCTACAAAGGTATGGGATGAAGCTTTCTTT. It is translated as CASSGPPTKVWDEAFF.